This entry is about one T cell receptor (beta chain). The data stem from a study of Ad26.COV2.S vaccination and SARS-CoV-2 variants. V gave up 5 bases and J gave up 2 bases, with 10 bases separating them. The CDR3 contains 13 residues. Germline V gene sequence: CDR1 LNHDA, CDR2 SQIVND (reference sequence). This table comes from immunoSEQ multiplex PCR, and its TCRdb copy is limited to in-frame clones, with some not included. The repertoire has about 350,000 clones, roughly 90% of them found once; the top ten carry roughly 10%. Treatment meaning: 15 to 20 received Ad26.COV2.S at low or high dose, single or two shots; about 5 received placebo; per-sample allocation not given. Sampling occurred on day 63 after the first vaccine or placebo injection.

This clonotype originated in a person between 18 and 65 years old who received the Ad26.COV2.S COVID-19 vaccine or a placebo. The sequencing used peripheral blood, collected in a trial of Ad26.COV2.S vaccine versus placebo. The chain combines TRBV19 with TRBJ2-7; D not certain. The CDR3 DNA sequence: TGTGCCAGTAGTGTAGGGCCAGCCTACGAGCAGTACTTC. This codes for CASSVGPAYEQYF.